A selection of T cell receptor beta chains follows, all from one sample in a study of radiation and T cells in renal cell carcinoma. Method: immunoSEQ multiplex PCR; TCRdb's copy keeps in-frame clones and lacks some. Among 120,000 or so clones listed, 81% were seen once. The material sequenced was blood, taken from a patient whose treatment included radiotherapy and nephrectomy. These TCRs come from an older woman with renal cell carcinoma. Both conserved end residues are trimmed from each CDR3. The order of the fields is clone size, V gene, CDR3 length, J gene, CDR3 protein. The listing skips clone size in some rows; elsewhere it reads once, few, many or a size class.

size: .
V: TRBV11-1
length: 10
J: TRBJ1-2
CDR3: ASSLGRDGYT

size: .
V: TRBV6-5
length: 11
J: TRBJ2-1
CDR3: ASTKSGYNEQF

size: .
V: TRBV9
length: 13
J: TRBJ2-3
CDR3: ASSSTGGSTDTQY

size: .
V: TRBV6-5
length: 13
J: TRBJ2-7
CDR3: ASREPGQGSYEQY

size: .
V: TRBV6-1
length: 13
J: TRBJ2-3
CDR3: ASSERFFGADTQY

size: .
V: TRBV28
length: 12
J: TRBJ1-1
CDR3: ASNPGQGQTEAF

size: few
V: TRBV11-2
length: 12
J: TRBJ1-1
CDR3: ASSPDRRASEAF

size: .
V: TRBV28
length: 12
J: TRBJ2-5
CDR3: ASSSLRGQETQY

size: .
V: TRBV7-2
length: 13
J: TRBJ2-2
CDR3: ASSPGLAGAGELF

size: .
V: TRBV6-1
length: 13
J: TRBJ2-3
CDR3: ASRALTDDTDTQY

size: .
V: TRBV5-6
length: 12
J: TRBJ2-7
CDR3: ASSLVGPVYEQY

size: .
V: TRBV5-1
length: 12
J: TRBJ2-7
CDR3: ASSELADSYEQY

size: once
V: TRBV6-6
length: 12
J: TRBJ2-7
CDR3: ASSWTSDTYEQY

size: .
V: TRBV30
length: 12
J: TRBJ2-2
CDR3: AWSPGARTGELF

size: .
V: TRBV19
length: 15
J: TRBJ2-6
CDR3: ASSGLEGLSGANVLT

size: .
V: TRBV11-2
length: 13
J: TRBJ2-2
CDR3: ASSKLATNTGELF

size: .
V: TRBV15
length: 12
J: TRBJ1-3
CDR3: ATSRGGNGNTIY

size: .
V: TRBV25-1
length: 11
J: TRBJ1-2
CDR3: ASSTGPMRGYT

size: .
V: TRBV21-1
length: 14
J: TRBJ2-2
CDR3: ASSKGTGVNTGELF

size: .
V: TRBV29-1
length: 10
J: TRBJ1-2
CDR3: SVLRDPRLHT

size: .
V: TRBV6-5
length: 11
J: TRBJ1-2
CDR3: ASSPGGFYGYT

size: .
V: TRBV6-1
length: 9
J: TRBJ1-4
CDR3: ASSVGEKLF

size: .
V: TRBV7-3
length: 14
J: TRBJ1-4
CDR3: ASSPRATLAREKLF

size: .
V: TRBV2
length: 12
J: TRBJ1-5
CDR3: ASRSRTGNQPQH

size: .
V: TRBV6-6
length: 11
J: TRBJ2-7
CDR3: ASSYSIGVEQY

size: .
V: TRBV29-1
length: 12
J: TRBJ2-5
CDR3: SVEQLAREETQY

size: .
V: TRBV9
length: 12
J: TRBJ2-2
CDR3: ASNQDTNTGELF

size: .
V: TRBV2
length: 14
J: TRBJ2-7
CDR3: ASSEFRRERSYEQY